This is a list of T cell receptor beta chains from one sample in a study of T cell repertoires in cytomegalovirus infection. Using its own MiXCR run on the reads, TCRdb lists one record per CDR3 protein. The sample lists hundreds of thousands of distinct CDR3 sequences, roughly a quarter occurring once. Material: CD8+ T cells from PBMCs. The receptor set was obtained from a human donor in good health (CMV status not recorded). Some clones in this sample may be carry-over from other donors' samples. The CDR3 runs from the conserved cysteine through the conserved F or W. D genes are given only for firm matches. Where a row states a size, it is once, few, many or the class of an expanded clone; other rows omit it.

cdr3_length: 15
j_call: TRBJ2-7
d_call: TRBD1
v_call: TRBV28
clone_size: few
cdr3_aa: CASNFLSTGTYEQYF

cdr3_length: 15
j_call: TRBJ1-4
d_call: -
v_call: TRBV7-6
clone_size: -
cdr3_aa: CASRSTGATNEKLFF

cdr3_length: 16
j_call: TRBJ2-3
d_call: -
v_call: TRBV5-1
clone_size: -
cdr3_aa: CASSLARTDSTDTQYF

cdr3_length: 13
j_call: TRBJ1-2
d_call: -
v_call: TRBV20-1
clone_size: few
cdr3_aa: CSARVQGFKGYTF

cdr3_length: 15
j_call: TRBJ2-3
d_call: TRBD2
v_call: TRBV15
clone_size: -
cdr3_aa: CATSSPGGLQDTQYF

cdr3_length: 15
j_call: TRBJ1-1
d_call: TRBD1
v_call: TRBV7-9
clone_size: -
cdr3_aa: CASSAPDRGYTEAFF

cdr3_length: 14
j_call: TRBJ1-2
d_call: TRBD1
v_call: TRBV7-9
clone_size: many
cdr3_aa: CASSTSGGDYGYTF

cdr3_length: 21
j_call: TRBJ2-3
d_call: TRBD2
v_call: TRBV7-2
clone_size: many
cdr3_aa: CASSPPPRTSGGSYHTDTQYF

cdr3_length: 17
j_call: TRBJ2-6
d_call: -
v_call: TRBV7-6
clone_size: many
cdr3_aa: CASSQRHGPLGANVLTF

cdr3_length: 15
j_call: TRBJ2-1
d_call: TRBD1
v_call: TRBV11-3
clone_size: -
cdr3_aa: CASSPRDRGNSEQFF

cdr3_length: 14
j_call: TRBJ2-2
d_call: -
v_call: TRBV7-8
clone_size: few
cdr3_aa: CASTRTGPTGELFF

cdr3_length: 16
j_call: TRBJ1-2
d_call: -
v_call: TRBV29-1
clone_size: -
cdr3_aa: CSVEDPSEARNYGYTF

cdr3_length: 15
j_call: TRBJ2-5
d_call: -
v_call: TRBV6-2/TRBV6-3
clone_size: -
cdr3_aa: CASSYSPRSQETQYF

cdr3_length: 16
j_call: TRBJ1-1
d_call: -
v_call: TRBV19
clone_size: many
cdr3_aa: CASSHTGTGMNTEAFF

cdr3_length: 15
j_call: TRBJ2-7
d_call: TRBD1
v_call: TRBV5-6
clone_size: -
cdr3_aa: CASSAGTGPPYEQYF

cdr3_length: 13
j_call: TRBJ1-5
d_call: TRBD1
v_call: TRBV6-2/TRBV6-3
clone_size: -
cdr3_aa: CASSPQGHQPQLF

cdr3_length: 15
j_call: TRBJ1-3
d_call: -
v_call: TRBV28
clone_size: -
cdr3_aa: CASSPGRWPRDTIYF

cdr3_length: 16
j_call: TRBJ1-1
d_call: -
v_call: TRBV7-2
clone_size: few
cdr3_aa: CASSLDPTGFDTEAFF

cdr3_length: 14
j_call: TRBJ1-1
d_call: -
v_call: TRBV7-8
clone_size: many
cdr3_aa: CASSLAPLNTEAFF

cdr3_length: 13
j_call: TRBJ2-4
d_call: -
v_call: TRBV15
clone_size: few
cdr3_aa: CATSSPTKNIQYF

cdr3_length: 14
j_call: TRBJ1-1
d_call: -
v_call: TRBV29-1
clone_size: few
cdr3_aa: CSDHRGRANTEAFF

cdr3_length: 14
j_call: TRBJ2-7
d_call: TRBD2
v_call: TRBV29-1
clone_size: -
cdr3_aa: CSVESGESFYEQYF

cdr3_length: 17
j_call: TRBJ1-3
d_call: -
v_call: TRBV14
clone_size: -
cdr3_aa: CASSQEAGPYSGNTIYF